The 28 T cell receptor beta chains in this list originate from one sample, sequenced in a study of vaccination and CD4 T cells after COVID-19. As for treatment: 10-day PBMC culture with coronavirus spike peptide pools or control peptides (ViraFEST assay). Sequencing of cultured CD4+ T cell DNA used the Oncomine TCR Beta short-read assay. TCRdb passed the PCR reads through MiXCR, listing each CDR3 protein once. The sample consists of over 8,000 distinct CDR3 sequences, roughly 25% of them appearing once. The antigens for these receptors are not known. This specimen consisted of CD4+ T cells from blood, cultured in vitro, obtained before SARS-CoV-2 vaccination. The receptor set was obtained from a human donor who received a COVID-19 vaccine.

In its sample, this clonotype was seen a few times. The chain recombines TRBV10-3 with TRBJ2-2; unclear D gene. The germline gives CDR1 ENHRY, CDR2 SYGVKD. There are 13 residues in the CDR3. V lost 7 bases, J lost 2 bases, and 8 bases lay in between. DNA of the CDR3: TGTGCCATCAATAGCATCAACACCGGGGAGCTGTTTTTT. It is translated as CAINSINTGELFF.

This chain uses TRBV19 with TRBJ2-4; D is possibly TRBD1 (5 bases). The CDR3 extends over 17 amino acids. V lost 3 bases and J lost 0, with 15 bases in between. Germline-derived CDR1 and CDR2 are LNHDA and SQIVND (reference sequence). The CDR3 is CASSMFRQNLAKNIQYF. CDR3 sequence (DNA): TGTGCCAGTAGTATGTTTCGACAGAACCTAGCCAAAAACATTCAGTACTTC.

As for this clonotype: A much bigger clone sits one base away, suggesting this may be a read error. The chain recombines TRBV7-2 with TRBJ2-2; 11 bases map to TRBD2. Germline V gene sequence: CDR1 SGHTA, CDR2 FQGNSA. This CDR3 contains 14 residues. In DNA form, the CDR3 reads TGTGCCAGCGGCTTTAGCGGGGGGGCCGGGGAGCTGTTTTTT. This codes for CASGFSGGAGELFF.

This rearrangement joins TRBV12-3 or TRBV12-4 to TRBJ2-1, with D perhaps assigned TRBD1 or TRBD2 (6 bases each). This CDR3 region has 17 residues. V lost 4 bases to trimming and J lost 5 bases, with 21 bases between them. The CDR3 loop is CASSSPPPGAHNNEQFF. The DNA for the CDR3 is TGTGCCAGCAGTTCCCCTCCGCCGGGGGCTCATAACAATGAGCAGTTCTTC.

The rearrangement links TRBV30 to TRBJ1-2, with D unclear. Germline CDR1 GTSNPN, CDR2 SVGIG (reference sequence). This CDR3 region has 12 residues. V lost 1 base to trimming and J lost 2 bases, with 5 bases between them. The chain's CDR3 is CAWSETNYGYTF. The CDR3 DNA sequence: TGTGCCTGGAGTGAAACGAACTATGGCTACACCTTC.

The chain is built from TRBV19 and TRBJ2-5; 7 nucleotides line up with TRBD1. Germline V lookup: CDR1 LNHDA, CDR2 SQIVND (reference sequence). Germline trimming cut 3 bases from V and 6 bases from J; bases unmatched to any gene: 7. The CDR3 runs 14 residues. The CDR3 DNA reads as TGTGCCAGTAGTATCCGAGACAGGGACAAGACCCAGTACTTC. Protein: CASSIRDRDKTQYF.

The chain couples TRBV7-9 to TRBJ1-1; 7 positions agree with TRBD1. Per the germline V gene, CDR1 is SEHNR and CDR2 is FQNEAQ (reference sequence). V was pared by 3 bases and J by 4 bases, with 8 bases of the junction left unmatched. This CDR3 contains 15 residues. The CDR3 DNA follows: TGTGCCAGCAGCTTTGAGACAGGGAGGTCCACTGAAGCTTTCTTT. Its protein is CASSFETGRSTEAFF.

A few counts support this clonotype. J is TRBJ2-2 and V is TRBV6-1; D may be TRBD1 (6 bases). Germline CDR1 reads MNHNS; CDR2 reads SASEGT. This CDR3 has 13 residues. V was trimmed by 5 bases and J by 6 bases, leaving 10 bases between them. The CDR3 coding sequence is TGTGCCAGCAGTCGGACAGATTCCGGGGAGCTGTTTTTT. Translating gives CASSRTDSGELFF.

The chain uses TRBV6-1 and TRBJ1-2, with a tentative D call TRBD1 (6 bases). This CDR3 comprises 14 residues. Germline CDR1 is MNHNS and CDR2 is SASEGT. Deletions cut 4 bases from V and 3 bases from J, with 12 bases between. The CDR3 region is CASSVRTADYGYTF. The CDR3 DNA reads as TGTGCCAGCAGTGTTCGGACAGCCGACTATGGCTACACCTTC.

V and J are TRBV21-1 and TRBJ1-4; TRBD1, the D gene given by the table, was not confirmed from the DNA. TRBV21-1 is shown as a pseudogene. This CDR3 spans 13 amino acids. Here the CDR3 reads CATAGQINEKLFF. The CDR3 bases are TGTGCCACCGCGGGACAGATTAATGAAAAACTGTTTTTT.

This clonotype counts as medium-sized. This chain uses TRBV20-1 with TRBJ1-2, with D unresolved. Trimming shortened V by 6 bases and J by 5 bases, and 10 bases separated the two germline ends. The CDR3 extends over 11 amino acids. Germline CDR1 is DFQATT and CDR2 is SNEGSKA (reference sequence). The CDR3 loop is CSAESQYGYTF. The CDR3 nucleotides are TGCAGTGCCGAATCGCAGTATGGCTACACCTTC.

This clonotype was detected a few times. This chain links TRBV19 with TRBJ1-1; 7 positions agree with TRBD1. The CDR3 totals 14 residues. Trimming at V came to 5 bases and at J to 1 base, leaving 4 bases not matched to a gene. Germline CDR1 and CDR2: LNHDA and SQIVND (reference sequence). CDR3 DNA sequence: TGTGCCAGTAGTTCCGGGACAGAGAACACTGAAGCTTTCTTT. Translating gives CASSSGTENTEAFF.

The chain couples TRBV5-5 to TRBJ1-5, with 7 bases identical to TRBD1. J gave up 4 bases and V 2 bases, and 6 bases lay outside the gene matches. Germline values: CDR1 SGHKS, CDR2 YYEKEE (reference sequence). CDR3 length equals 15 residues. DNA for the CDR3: TGTGCCAGCAGCTTTATGGGACAGAAAAATCAGCCCCAGCATTTT. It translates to CASSFMGQKNQPQHF.

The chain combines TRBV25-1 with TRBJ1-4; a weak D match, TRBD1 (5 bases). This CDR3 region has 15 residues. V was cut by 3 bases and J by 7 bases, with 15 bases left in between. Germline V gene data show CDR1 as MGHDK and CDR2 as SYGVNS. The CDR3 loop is CASSESRGAREKLFF. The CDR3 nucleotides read TGTGCCAGCAGTGAGAGTCGAGGGGCCCGTGAAAAACTGTTTTTT.

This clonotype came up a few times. CDR3 loop: CSAIVSGNTIYF. In DNA form, the CDR3 reads TGCAGTGCCATCGTATCTGGAAACACCATATATTTT. The chain is built from TRBV20-1 and TRBJ1-3; D uncertain. V lost 6 bases and J 1 base, leaving 7 bases between the germline ends. The germline CDR1 and CDR2 sequences are DFQATT and SNEGSKA (reference sequence). This CDR3 is built from 12 residues.

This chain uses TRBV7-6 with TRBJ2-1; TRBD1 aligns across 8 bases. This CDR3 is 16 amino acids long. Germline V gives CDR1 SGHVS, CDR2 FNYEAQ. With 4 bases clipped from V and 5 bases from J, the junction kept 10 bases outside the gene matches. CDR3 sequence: CASSSKDRVFHNEQFF. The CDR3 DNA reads TGTGCCAGCAGCTCAAAGGACAGGGTATTCCACAATGAGCAGTTCTTC.

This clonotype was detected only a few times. The CDR3 DNA is TGTGCCATCAGCTCGACTAGCGGGGTCTATTATGAGCAGTTCTTC. Translating gives CAISSTSGVYYEQFF. The chain carries TRBV10-3 and TRBJ2-1; 11 bases map to TRBD2. V trimming: 6 bases; J trimming: 8 bases; junction bases outside the gene matches: 9. The CDR3 has 15 residues. Per the germline V gene, CDR1 is ENHRY and CDR2 is SYGVKD.

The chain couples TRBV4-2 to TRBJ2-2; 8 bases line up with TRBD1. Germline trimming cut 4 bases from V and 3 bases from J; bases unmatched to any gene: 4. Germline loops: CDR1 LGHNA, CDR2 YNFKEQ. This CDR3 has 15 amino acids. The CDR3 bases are TGTGCCAGCAGCCTTATGGACAGGGACACCGGGGAGCTGTTTTTT. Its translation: CASSLMDRDTGELFF.

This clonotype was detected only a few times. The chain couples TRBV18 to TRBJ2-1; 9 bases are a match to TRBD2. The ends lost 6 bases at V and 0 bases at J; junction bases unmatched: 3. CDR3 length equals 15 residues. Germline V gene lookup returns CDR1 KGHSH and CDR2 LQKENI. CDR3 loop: CASSGAGGSYNEQFF. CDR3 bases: TGTGCCAGCTCCGGAGCGGGAGGCTCCTACAATGAGCAGTTCTTC.

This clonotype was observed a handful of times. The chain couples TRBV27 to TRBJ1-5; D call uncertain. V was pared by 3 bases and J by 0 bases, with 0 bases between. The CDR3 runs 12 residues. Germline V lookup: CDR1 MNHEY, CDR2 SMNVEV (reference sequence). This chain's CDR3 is CASSFSNQPQHF. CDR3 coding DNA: TGTGCCAGCAGTTTTAGCAATCAGCCCCAGCATTTT.

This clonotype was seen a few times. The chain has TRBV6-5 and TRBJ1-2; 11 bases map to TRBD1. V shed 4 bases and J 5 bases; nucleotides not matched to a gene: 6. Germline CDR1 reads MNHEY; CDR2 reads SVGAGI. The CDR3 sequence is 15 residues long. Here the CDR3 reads CASSLRTGGGYGYTF. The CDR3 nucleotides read TGTGCCAGCAGTTTGCGGACAGGGGGCGGGTATGGCTACACCTTC.

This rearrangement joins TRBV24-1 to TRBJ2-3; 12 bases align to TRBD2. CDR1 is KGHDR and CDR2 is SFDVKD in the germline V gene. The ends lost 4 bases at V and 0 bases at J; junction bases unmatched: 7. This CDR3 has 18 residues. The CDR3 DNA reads TGTGCCACCAGTGACACGGGACTAGCGGGTTTTAGCACAGATACGCAGTATTTT. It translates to CATSDTGLAGFSTDTQYF.

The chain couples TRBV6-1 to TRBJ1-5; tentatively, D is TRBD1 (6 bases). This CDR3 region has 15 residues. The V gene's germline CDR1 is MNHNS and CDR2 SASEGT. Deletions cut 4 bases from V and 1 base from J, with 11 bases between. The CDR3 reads CASSAQGQSNQPQHF. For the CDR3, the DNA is TGTGCCAGCAGTGCGCAAGGACAGAGCAATCAGCCCCAGCATTTT.

DNA of the CDR3: TGTGCCTGGACAGGGGATGAGGGAGGCTACACCTTC. This translates into CAWTGDEGGYTF. The chain has TRBV30 and TRBJ1-2, with a weak D call TRBD1 (6 bases). The ends were cut back, 4 bases at V and 8 bases at J, with 14 bases in the middle. The CDR3 covers 12 residues. The V gene's germline CDR1 is GTSNPN and CDR2 SVGIG (reference sequence). Full variable domain (rest looked up from reference TRBV30 and TRBJ1-2): SQTIHQWPATLVQPVGSPLSLECTVEGTSNPNLYWYRQAAGRGLQLLFYSVGIGQISSEVPQNLSASRPQDRQFILSSKKLLLSDSGFYLCAWTGDEGGYTFGSGTRLTVV.

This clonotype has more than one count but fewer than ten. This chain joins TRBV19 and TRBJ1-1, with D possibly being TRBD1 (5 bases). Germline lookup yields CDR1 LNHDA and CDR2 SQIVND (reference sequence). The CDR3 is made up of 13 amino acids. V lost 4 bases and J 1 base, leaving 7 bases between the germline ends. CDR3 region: CASSRQKNTEAFF. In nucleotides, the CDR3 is TGTGCCAGTAGTAGACAGAAGAACACTGAAGCTTTCTTT.

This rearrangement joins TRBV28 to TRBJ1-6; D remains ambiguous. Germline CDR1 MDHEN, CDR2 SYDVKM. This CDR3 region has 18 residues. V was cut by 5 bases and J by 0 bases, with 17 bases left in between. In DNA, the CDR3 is TGTGCCAGCAGTGGGGATTATGACGGTAGCTCCTATAATTCACCCCTCCACTTT. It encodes CASSGDYDGSSYNSPLHF. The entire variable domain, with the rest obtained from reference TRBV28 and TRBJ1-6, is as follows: DVKVTQSSRYLVKRTGEKVFLECVQDMDHENMFWYRQDPGLGLRLIYFSYDVKMKEKGDIPEGYSVSREKKERFSLILESASTNQTSMYLCASSGDYDGSSYNSPLHFGNGTRLTVT.

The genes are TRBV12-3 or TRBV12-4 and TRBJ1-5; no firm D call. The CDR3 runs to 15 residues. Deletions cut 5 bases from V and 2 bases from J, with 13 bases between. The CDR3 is CASSRSGRGNQPQHF. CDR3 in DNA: TGTGCCAGCAGTAGGAGCGGGAGAGGCAATCAGCCCCAGCATTTT.

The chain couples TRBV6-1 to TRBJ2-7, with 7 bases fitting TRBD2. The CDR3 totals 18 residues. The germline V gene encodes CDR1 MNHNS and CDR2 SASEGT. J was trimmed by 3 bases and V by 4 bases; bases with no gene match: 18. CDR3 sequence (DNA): TGTGCCAGCAGTGGTCAATGGGGGGGACCCATGGGGGGCTACGAGCAGTACTTC. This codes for CASSGQWGGPMGGYEQYF.